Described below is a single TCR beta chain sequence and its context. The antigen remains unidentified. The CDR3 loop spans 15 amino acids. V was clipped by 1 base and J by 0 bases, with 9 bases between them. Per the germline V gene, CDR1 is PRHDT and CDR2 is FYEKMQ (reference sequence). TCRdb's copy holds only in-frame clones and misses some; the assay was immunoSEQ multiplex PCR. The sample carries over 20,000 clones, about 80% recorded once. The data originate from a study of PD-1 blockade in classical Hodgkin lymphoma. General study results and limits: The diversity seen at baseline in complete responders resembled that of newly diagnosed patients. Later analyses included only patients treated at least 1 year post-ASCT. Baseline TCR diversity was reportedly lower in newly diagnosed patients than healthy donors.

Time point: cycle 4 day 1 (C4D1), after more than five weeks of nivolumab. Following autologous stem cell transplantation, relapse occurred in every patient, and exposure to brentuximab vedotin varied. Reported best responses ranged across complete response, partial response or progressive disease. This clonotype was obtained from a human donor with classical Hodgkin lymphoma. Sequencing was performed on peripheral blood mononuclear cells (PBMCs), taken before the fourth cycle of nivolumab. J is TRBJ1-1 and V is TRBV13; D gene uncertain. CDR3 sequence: CASSLVVGVNTEAFF. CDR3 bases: TGTGCCAGCAGCTTAGTCGTAGGAGTGAACACTGAAGCTTTCTTT.